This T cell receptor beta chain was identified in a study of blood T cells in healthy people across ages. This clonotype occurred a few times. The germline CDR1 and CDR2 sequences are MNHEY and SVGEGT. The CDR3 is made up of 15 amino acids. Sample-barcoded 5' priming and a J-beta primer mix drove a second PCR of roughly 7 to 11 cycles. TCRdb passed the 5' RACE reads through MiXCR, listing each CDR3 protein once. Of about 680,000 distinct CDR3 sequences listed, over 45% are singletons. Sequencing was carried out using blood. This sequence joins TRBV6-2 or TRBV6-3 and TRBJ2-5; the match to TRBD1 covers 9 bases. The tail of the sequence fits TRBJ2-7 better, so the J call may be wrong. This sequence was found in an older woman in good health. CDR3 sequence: CASNEPGTGLYEQYF. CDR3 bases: TGTGCCAGCAATGAGCCCGGGACAGGGCTTTACGAGCAGTACTTC.